The T cell receptor beta chain under discussion was sequenced for a study of cytomegalovirus exposure and HLA in healthy donors. Study-wide context: The same platform was used for the 120 validation repertoires and the approximately 670 first-cohort repertoires, a later analysis reported.

TCRdb keeps only in-frame clones here, not all; method: immunoSEQ multiplex PCR. The profile shows around 56,000 clones, around 93% of them singletons. Whole-study findings and limits: Some public TCRs appeared in many individuals, while most sequences were rare. According to a subsequent analysis, TCR clusters identified in the first cohort showed a tendency to co-occur across the roughly 110 validation repertoires.

This clone was seen a few times. Its cognate antigen is unknown. The V and J ends lost 5 bases and 4 bases respectively, with 22 bases between them. This CDR3 is built from 18 residues. Germline assignment: CDR1 SGHRS and CDR2 YFSETQ. This clonotype was sampled from a woman younger than 35 in good health and CMV-seropositive. The chain links TRBV5-1 to TRBJ2-6; D is possibly TRBD1 (7 bases). Sequences were obtained from PBMCs. The CDR3 coding sequence is TGCGCCAGCAGACGTTCAGGGGGGCTAAAGGACGGGGCCAACGTCCTGACTTTC. Translating gives CASRRSGGLKDGANVLTF.